The TCR beta chain described here comes from a study of tumor and adjacent non-tumor tissue in lung cancer. Study-wide background: Each sample yielded roughly 4 million productive TCRbeta reads on average.

No cell sorting was done before RNA was extracted from the tissue. Points on this clonotype: A read error may produce the germline difference seen at one junction end.

TCRbeta libraries were built with three rounds of nested PCR, modified from ARM-PCR. TCRdb reprocessed the multiplex PCR reads with MiXCR, giving one entry per CDR3 protein. The data contain more than 75,000 distinct CDR3 sequences, approximately 79% of them singletons. This CDR3 spans 15 amino acids. The germline gives CDR1 MNHEY, CDR2 SVGEGT. The material sequenced was lung tumor tissue. V is TRBV6-2 or TRBV6-3 and J is TRBJ1-5, with unresolved D. TRBJ2-3 matches the DNA end more closely, so the J call is doubtful. This clonotype was obtained from a woman aged 45-65 years with non-small cell lung cancer. CDR3 region: CAGSLQLNSNQPQYF. CDR3 coding DNA: TGTGCCGGCAGCCTGCAATTAAATAGCAATCAGCCCCAGTATTTT.